This record concerns one T cell receptor (beta chain) sequence. Its specificity is unknown. TCRdb processed the 5' RACE reads anew with MiXCR; each CDR3 protein has one entry. Among 1.5 million to 2 million distinct CDR3 sequences listed, about 32% were seen once. This specimen comes from a study of identical twins. The study's findings and limits: While abundant cord blood beta clonotypes carried fewer insertions, memory repertoires showed no such pattern.

This receptor was obtained from a newborn girl in good health. Input material: cord blood.

The CDR3: CSASILAGWTQYF. In DNA form, the CDR3 reads TGCAGTGCTAGCATACTAGCGGGGTGGACCCAGTACTTC. The chain is built from TRBV20-1 and TRBJ2-5; 10 bases agree with TRBD2. With V trimmed by 3 bases and J by 7 bases, 5 bases remained unmatched. CDR1 and CDR2 from the germline V gene are DFQATT and SNEGSKA (reference sequence). This CDR3 spans 13 amino acids.